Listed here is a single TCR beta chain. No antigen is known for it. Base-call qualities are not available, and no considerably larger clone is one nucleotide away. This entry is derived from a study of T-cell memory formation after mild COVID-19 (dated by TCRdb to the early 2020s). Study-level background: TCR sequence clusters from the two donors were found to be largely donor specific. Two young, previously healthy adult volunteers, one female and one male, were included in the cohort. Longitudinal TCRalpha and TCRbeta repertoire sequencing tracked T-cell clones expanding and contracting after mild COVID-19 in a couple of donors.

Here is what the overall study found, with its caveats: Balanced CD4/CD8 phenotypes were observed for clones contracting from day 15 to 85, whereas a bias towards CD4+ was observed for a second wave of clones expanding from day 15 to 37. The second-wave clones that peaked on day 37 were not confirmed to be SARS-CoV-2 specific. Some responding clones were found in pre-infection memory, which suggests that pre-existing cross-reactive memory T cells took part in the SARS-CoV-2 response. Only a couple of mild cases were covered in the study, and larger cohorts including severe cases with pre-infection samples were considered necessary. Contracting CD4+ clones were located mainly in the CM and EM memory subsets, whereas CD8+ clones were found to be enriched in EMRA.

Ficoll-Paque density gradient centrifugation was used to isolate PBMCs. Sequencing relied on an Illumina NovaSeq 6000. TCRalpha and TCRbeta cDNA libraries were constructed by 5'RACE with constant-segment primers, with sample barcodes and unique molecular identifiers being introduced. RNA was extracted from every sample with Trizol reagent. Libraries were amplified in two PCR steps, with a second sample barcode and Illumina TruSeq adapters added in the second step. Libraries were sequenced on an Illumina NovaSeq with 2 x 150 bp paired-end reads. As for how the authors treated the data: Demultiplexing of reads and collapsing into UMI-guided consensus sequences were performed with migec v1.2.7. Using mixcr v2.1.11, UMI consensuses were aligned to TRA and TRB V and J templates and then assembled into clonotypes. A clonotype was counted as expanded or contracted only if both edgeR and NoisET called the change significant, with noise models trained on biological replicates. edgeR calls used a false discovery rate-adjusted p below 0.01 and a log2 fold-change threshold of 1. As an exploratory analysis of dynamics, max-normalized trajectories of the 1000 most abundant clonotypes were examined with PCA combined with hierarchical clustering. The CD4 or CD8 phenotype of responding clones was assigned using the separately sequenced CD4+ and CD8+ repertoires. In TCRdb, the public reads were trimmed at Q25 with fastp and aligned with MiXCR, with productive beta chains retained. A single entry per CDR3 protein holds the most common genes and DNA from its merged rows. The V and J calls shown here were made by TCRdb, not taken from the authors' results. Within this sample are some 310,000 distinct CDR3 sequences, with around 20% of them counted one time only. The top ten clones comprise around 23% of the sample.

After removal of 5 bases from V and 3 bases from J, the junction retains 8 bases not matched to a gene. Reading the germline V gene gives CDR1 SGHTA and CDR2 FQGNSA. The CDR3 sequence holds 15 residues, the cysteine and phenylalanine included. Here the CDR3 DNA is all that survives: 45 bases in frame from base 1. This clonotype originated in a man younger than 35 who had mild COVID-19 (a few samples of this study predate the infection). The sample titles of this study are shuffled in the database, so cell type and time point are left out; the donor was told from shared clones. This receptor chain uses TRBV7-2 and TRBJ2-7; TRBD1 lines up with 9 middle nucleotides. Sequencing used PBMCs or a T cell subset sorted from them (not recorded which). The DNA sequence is TGTGCCAGCAGCCCCTCCGGGACAGGGATCTACGAGCAGTACTTC. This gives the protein CASSPSGTGIYEQYF.